This TCR beta chain was identified during a study of shared T cell receptors in the human thymus. Clones were read by immunoSEQ multiplex PCR, and TCRdb kept only the in-frame ones, dropping some. The sample holds over 650,000 clones, around 87% seen once. This CDR3 contains 15 residues. V shed 4 bases and J shed 0 bases, with 14 bases lying between them. Germline V gene sequence: CDR1 SGHKS, CDR2 YYEKEE (reference sequence). The same data also went into a second study, on human thymus T cells.

The receptor was derived from a boy under two years old with a congenital heart defect. Sequencing was performed on thymocytes. V and J are TRBV5-5 and TRBJ2-7, with D possibly TRBD2 on 6 matching bases. The CDR3, as DNA: TGTGCCAGCAGCCTTGGGACTTGGTTCTCCTACGAGCAGTACTTC. Its protein product is CASSLGTWFSYEQYF. The variable domain in full, completed from reference TRBV5-5 and TRBJ2-7, reads DAGVTQSPTHLIKTRGQQVTLRCSPISGHKSVSWYQQVLGQGPQFIFQYYEKEERGRGNFPDRFSARQFPNYSSELNVNALLLGDSALYLCASSLGTWFSYEQYFGPGTRLTVT.